The 8 T cell receptor beta chains reported below all come from one sample, sequenced in a study of T-cell memory formation after mild COVID-19. TCRdb passed the 5' RACE reads through MiXCR, listing each CDR3 protein once. The table includes under 350,000 distinct CDR3 sequences, roughly 17% detected once. Material: PBMCs or a T cell subset sorted from them (not recorded which). The source is a man younger than 30 who had mild COVID-19 (a few samples of this study predate the infection). Cell type and time point are not known.

V gene TRBV5-1 combines with J gene TRBJ2-7; D tentatively reads TRBD1 or TRBD2 (6 bases each). The ends were cut back, 7 bases at V and 6 bases at J, with 17 bases in the middle. Germline CDR1 and CDR2: SGHRS and YFSETQ. The CDR3 totals 13 residues. The CDR3 nucleotides are TGCGCCAGCGAAGGGGGGAGCGGGCTCGAGCAGTACTTC. It is translated as CASEGGSGLEQYF.

This clonotype occurred a few times. The chain is built from TRBV4-1 and TRBJ2-5; TRBD1 is a possible D gene (6 bases). Germline CDR1 reads MGHRA; CDR2 reads YSYEKL. This CDR3 spans 15 amino acids. Trimming cost V 0 bases and J 5 bases, with 13 bases left between them. In DNA, the CDR3 is TGCGCCAGCAGCCAAGATCTTCGACAGGCGGAGACCCAGTACTTC. Protein: CASSQDLRQAETQYF.

V usage is TRBV6-2 or TRBV6-3 and J usage is TRBJ2-2, with D uncertain. In germline, CDR1 is MNHEY, CDR2 SVGEGT. This CDR3 comprises 12 residues. V shed 3 bases and J shed 8 bases, with 7 bases lying between them. The CDR3 sequence is CASSYTRGELFF. CDR3 DNA: TGTGCCAGCAGTTATACGCGGGGGGAGCTGTTTTTT.

The V and J genes are TRBV14 and TRBJ2-1; TRBD2 matches at 10 bases. The CDR3 loop spans 13 amino acids. In germline, CDR1 is SGHDN, CDR2 FVKESK. V dropped 6 bases and J dropped 7; count of bases not matched to a gene: 3. The CDR3 loop reads CASRLAGQNEQFF. DNA of the CDR3: TGTGCCAGCAGACTAGCGGGACAGAATGAGCAGTTCTTC.

The V gene is TRBV4-3, the J gene TRBJ2-1; 8 bases align to TRBD2. Germline V gene data show CDR1 as LGHNA and CDR2 as YSLEER. This CDR3 spans 17 amino acids. Trimming cost V 0 bases and J 4 bases; bases outside gene matches: 8. CDR3 DNA sequence: TGCGCCAGCAGCCAAGATATCCAGCGGGGGCTGTACAATGAGCAGTTCTTC. Protein: CASSQDIQRGLYNEQFF.

The CDR3 nucleotides are TGTGCCATCAGTGAGCTCAACACTGAAGCTTTCTTT. It is translated as CAISELNTEAFF. The genes are TRBV10-3 and TRBJ1-1, with unresolved D. CDR1 is ENHRY and CDR2 is SYGVKD in the germline V gene. The ends were cut back, 2 bases at V and 2 bases at J, with 3 bases in the middle. CDR3 length: 12 amino acids.

This clonotype was counted only a few times. This rearrangement joins TRBV5-1 to TRBJ2-1; D is unclear. Germline loops: CDR1 SGHRS, CDR2 YFSETQ. V shed 2 bases and J shed 8 bases, with 11 bases lying between them. CDR3 size: 13 residues. DNA for the CDR3: TGCGCCAGCAGCTTTGATGGGCGACATGAGCAGTTCTTC. It is translated as CASSFDGRHEQFF.

This clonotype showed up just a few times. This sequence joins TRBV10-2 and TRBJ2-3, with D perhaps TRBD2 (6 bases). The CDR3 runs 14 residues. Deletions cut 4 bases from V and 1 base from J, with 9 bases between. CDR1 and CDR2 (germline): WSHSY, SAAADI. The CDR3 reads CASSVGTGTDTQYF. The CDR3 coding sequence is TGCGCCAGCAGTGTTGGGACTGGCACAGATACGCAGTATTTT.